Below, 3 T cell receptor beta chains from the same sample are listed, as sequenced in a study of tumor and adjacent non-tumor tissue in lung cancer. The template was RNA from unsorted bulk tissue. More than 3 cm separated this lung sample from the edge of the tumor. A modified ARM-PCR protocol with three rounds of nested PCR amplified TCRbeta. TCRdb processed the multiplex PCR reads anew with MiXCR; each CDR3 protein has one entry. Here the sample spans approximately 120,000 distinct CDR3 sequences, about 64% being singletons. The sequenced sample consisted of distant non-tumor lung tissue. The receptor set was obtained from a man aged 55 to 70 with non-small cell lung cancer.

About this clonotype: One junction end disagrees with the germline gene, perhaps due to a read error. The CDR3 nucleotides read TGTGCCATCAGCCCATTTCCTGGGTCCAACGTCCTGACTTTC. This gives the protein CAISPFPGSNVLTF. This chain joins TRBV11-1 and TRBJ2-6; D is unresolved. Germline loops: CDR1 SGHAT, CDR2 FQDESV (reference sequence). CDR3 length equals 14 residues.

Comment on this clonotype: Given the absence of the conserved phenylalanine or tryptophan at the CDR3 end, a read error is likely. The chain recombines TRBV5-1 with TRBJ2-3; D remains ambiguous. Germline assignment: CDR1 SGHRS and CDR2 YFSETQ. Trimming pared 0 bases from V and 9 bases from J, leaving 14 bases between. The CDR3 spans 14 residues. CDR3 coding DNA: TGCGCCAGCAGCTTGGAGAATTCAAAGGGCACGCAGTATCTT. Translated, it gives CASSLENSKGTQYL.

A word on this clonotype: In this CDR3 the conserved last residue, phenylalanine or tryptophan, is missing, so a read error is likely. The DNA is omitted, as the CDR3 cannot be located on it reliably, and the CDR3 follows TCRdb's listing. This chain joins TRBV7-8 and TRBJ2-3; the table calls TRBD2, which could not be checked here. CDR1 is SGHVS and CDR2 is FQNEAQ in the germline V gene. The CDR3 is 16 residues long, counting both termini. The CDR3 loop reads CASSTSWRGSTDTKYL.